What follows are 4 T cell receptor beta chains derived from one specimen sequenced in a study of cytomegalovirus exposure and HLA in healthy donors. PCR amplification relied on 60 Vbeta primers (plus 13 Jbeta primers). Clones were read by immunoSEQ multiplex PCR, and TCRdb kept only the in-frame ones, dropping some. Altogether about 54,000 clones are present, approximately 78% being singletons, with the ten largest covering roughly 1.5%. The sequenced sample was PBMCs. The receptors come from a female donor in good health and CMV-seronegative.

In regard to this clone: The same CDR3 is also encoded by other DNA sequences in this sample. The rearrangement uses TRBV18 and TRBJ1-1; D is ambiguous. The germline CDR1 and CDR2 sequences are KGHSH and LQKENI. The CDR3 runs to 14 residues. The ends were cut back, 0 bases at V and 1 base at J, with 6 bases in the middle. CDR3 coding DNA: TGTGCCAGCTCACCACCGGCACAGAACACTGAAGCTTTCTTT. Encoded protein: CASSPPAQNTEAFF.

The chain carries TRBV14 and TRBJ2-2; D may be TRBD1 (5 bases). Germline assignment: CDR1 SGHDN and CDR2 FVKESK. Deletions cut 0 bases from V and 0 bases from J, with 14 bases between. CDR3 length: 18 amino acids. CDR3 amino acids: CASSQDDSVQANTGELFF. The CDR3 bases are TGTGCCAGCAGCCAAGATGACAGTGTACAAGCGAACACCGGGGAGCTGTTTTTT.

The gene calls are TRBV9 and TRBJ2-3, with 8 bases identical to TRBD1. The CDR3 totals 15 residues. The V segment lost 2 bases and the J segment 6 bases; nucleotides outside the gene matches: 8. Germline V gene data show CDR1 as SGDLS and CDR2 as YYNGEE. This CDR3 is CASSVFSGGVDTQYF. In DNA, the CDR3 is TGTGCCAGCAGCGTCTTCTCAGGGGGCGTTGATACGCAGTATTTT.

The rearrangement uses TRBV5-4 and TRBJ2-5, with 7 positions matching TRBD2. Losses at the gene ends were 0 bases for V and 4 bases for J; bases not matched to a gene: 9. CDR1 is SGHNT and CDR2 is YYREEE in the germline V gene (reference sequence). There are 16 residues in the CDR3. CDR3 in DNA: TGTGCCAGCAGCTTGGCTTGGGGGGGAGGGTTAGAGACCCAGTACTTC. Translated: CASSLAWGGGLETQYF.